This entry lists 24 T cell receptor beta chains sequenced from one sample in a study of technical replicates of blood from a few donors. Method: immunoSEQ multiplex PCR; TCRdb's copy keeps in-frame clones and lacks some. The sample has about 76,000 clones, 90% to 95% seen once; the top ten hold around 0.24%. The sample comprised T cells isolated from PBMCs. The receptors shown here come from a human donor in good health.

The chain combines TRBV27 with TRBJ2-1, with D tentatively TRBD1 (6 bases). Germline loops: CDR1 MNHEY, CDR2 SMNVEV (reference sequence). V was pared by 6 bases and J by 5 bases, with 11 bases between. This CDR3 has 13 residues. As DNA, the CDR3 is TGTGCCAGCAGATGGACAGCTAACAATGAGCAGTTCTTC. As protein: CASRWTANNEQFF.

This chain links TRBV13 with TRBJ1-1, with D maybe TRBD1 (5 bases). Germline V CDR1 and CDR2: PRHDT, FYEKMQ (reference sequence). The length of the CDR3 is 16 residues. The V end was cut by 5 bases, the J end by 0 bases, with 16 bases between. Here the CDR3 reads CASSPRRRGLNTEAFF. The CDR3 DNA is TGTGCCAGCAGCCCCCGCAGGCGGGGGTTGAACACTGAAGCTTTCTTT. The full variable domain, rest sourced from reference TRBV13 and TRBJ1-1, is AAGVIQSPRHLIKEKRETATLKCYPIPRHDTVYWYQQGPGQDPQFLISFYEKMQSDKGSIPDRFSAQQFSDYHSELNMSSLELGDSALYFCASSPRRRGLNTEAFFGQGTRLTVV.

The chain links TRBV9 to TRBJ2-7; perhaps TRBD2 as D (5 bases). This CDR3 is built from 13 residues. Deletions cut 0 bases from V and 3 bases from J, with 7 bases between. The germline gives CDR1 SGDLS, CDR2 YYNGEE. The CDR3 DNA is TGTGCCAGCAGCGTAGCGGGGAGCTACGAGCAGTACTTC. Translated: CASSVAGSYEQYF.

The chain is built from TRBV7-3 and TRBJ1-1; the D gene is possibly TRBD1 (6 bases). The germline V and J ends were trimmed by 2 bases and 5 bases, with 15 bases remaining between them. The CDR3 has 15 amino acids. Germline V gene sequence: CDR1 SGHTA, CDR2 FQGTGA. As DNA, the CDR3 is TGTGCCAGCAGCTTATTAGGGGGAAGGAGGACTGAAGCTTTCTTT. Amino acids: CASSLLGGRRTEAFF.

The rearrangement joins TRBV5-1 to TRBJ1-1; no clear D gene. Trimming took off 6 bases at V and 0 bases at J, with 12 bases between the two ends. The CDR3 loop spans 14 amino acids. CDR1 SGHRS and CDR2 YFSETQ come from the germline V gene. The CDR3 is CASTTTDLNTEAFF. In DNA, the CDR3 is TGCGCCAGCACCACCACAGATTTGAACACTGAAGCTTTCTTT.

The rearrangement joins TRBV6-5 to TRBJ1-2, with D perhaps TRBD1 (6 bases). This CDR3 is 15 amino acids long. With 4 bases removed from V and 2 bases from J, the gap between germline ends came to 14 bases. CDR1 and CDR2 (germline): MNHEY, SVGAGI. This CDR3 reads CASSWRGGSNYGYTF. DNA of the CDR3: TGTGCCAGCAGTTGGAGGGGGGGCTCGAACTATGGCTACACCTTC.

V and J are TRBV12-5 and TRBJ2-1; maybe TRBD2 (7 bases). Between the trimmed V and J ends, which lost 6 bases and 5 bases, there was a span of 20 bases. The CDR3 consists of 16 residues. In germline, CDR1 is LGHNT, CDR2 FRNRAP. CDR3 nucleotide sequence: TGTGCTAGTGGATCCTCGGGGGGCGAGGGTAACAATGAGCAGTTCTTC. Translating it yields CASGSSGGEGNNEQFF.

This sequence joins TRBV5-1 and TRBJ2-7; 8 bases are a match to TRBD2. The CDR3 contains 13 residues. Germline trimming cut 0 bases from V and 6 bases from J; bases unmatched to any gene: 2. Germline CDR1 SGHRS, CDR2 YFSETQ. In DNA, the CDR3 is TGCGCCAGCAGCTTGGGCGGGAGGTCCGAGCAGTACTTC. Its translation: CASSLGGRSEQYF. Variable domain in full (rest from reference TRBV5-1 and TRBJ2-7): KAGVTQTPRYLIKTRGQQVTLSCSPISGHRSVSWYQQTPGQGLQFLFEYFSETQRNKGNFPGRFSGRQFSNSRSEMNVSTLELGDSALYLCASSLGGRSEQYFGPGTRLTVT.

The chain employs TRBV10-2 and TRBJ1-1; 7 bases line up with TRBD1. V was clipped by 3 bases and J by 4 bases; unmatched bases: 11. Germline assignment: CDR1 WSHSY and CDR2 SAAADI. The CDR3 is 16 residues long. The CDR3 sequence: CASSDFVDRWATEAFF. The DNA of the CDR3 is TGCGCCAGCAGTGATTTTGTGGACAGGTGGGCCACTGAAGCTTTCTTT.

There are a few counts of this clone. The rearrangement uses TRBV4-1 and TRBJ1-5; D is unresolved. The CDR3 is made up of 13 amino acids. The ends were cut back, 0 bases at V and 6 bases at J, with 6 bases in the middle. Per the germline V gene, CDR1 is MGHRA and CDR2 is YSYEKL. DNA of the CDR3: TGCGCCAGCAGCCAAGATACGGGTCAGCCCCAGCATTTT. Its protein product is CASSQDTGQPQHF.

The J gene is TRBJ2-7, the V gene TRBV28, with 8 bases identical to TRBD1. With 3 bases clipped from V and 5 bases from J, the junction kept 12 bases outside the gene matches. Germline lookup yields CDR1 MDHEN and CDR2 SYDVKM. The CDR3 is 16 residues long. The CDR3 DNA reads TGTGCCAGCAGTTTTCCCCAAGACAGGGGCTTTGACGAGCAGTACTTC. Protein sequence: CASSFPQDRGFDEQYF.

This clone showed up just once. The chain joins TRBV4-1 to TRBJ1-2, with D possibly TRBD1 on 6 matching bases. V dropped 0 bases and J dropped 6 bases, with 14 bases sitting between them. The CDR3 runs to 15 residues. Germline CDR1 is MGHRA and CDR2 is YSYEKL. The CDR3 DNA sequence: TGCGCCAGCAGCCAAGATACAGGGCCAAGGGATGGCTACACCTTC. It codes for CASSQDTGPRDGYTF.

The gene calls are TRBV6-5 and TRBJ1-5; the match to TRBD1 covers 7 bases. The trim removed 2 bases at V and 4 bases at J, leaving 5 bases unmatched. Germline lookup yields CDR1 MNHEY and CDR2 SVGAGI. The CDR3 runs 15 residues. CDR3 in amino acids: CASSYVAQGNQPQHF. The DNA for the CDR3 is TGTGCCAGCAGTTACGTGGCACAGGGGAATCAGCCCCAGCATTTT.

CDR3: CASSAETGSGETQYF. The CDR3 DNA reads TGTGCCAGCAGCGCCGAGACAGGGTCCGGAGAGACCCAGTACTTC. The rearrangement joins TRBV2 to TRBJ2-5; 7 bases are shared with TRBD1. There are 15 residues in the CDR3. Losses at the gene ends were 6 bases for V and 4 bases for J; bases not matched to a gene: 11. Germline V gene data show CDR1 as SNHLY and CDR2 as FYNNEI.

The chain combines TRBV9 with TRBJ1-2; 7 bases are a match to TRBD1. Per the germline V gene, CDR1 is SGDLS and CDR2 is YYNGEE. The V and J ends lost 3 bases and 4 bases, in that order; junction bases with no gene match: 6. The CDR3 loop spans 14 amino acids. The CDR3 region has the DNA TGTGCCAGCAGCGCCCGACAGGGAACCTATGGCTACACCTTC. This sequence encodes CASSARQGTYGYTF. Filled out from reference TRBV9 and TRBJ1-2, the complete variable domain reads DSGVTQTPKHLITATGQRVTLRCSPRSGDLSVYWYQQSLDQGLQFLIQYYNGEERAKGNILERFSAQQFPDLHSELNLSSLELGDSALYFCASSARQGTYGYTFGSGTRLTVV.

The count of this clone is one. CDR3 DNA: TGTGCCAGTACCAACGGCCAAGTCCCCTACAGGGTTGGCTACACCTTC. It yields the protein CASTNGQVPYRVGYTF. The chain links TRBV19 to TRBJ1-2; a weak D match, TRBD1 (6 bases). This CDR3 region has 16 residues. CDR1 and CDR2 (germline): LNHDA, SQIVND (reference sequence). V was shortened by 7 bases and J by 7 bases, with 25 bases between the two germline ends.

The rearrangement uses TRBV7-2 and TRBJ1-6, with 8 bases identical to TRBD1. V was pared by 5 bases and J by 11 bases, with 14 bases of the junction left unmatched. Germline V gene lookup returns CDR1 SGHTA and CDR2 FQGNSA. This CDR3 has 16 amino acids. The DNA for the CDR3 is TGTGCCAGCAGCCCTGGGGACAGGTCGTGGGTGGCACCCCTCCACTTT. Its translation is CASSPGDRSWVAPLHF.

V is TRBV2 and J is TRBJ2-2, with TRBD2 matching 7 bases. The trim removed 5 bases at V and 6 bases at J, leaving 6 bases unmatched. The CDR3 loop spans 14 amino acids. Per germline, CDR1 SNHLY and CDR2 FYNNEI. CDR3 in DNA: TGTGCCAGCAGTCTAGCGGCGACCGCCGGGGAGCTGTTTTTT. Translated: CASSLAATAGELFF. Together with reference TRBV2 and TRBJ2-2, the CDR3 gives the full variable domain: EPEVTQTPSHQVTQMGQEVILRCVPISNHLYFYWYRQILGQKVEFLVSFYNNEISEKSEIFDDQFSVERPDGSNFTLKIRSTKLEDSAMYFCASSLAATAGELFFGEGSRLTVL.

CDR3 in amino acids: CSVLTALYGYTF. For the CDR3, the DNA is TGCAGCGTCCTGACAGCACTCTATGGCTACACCTTC. The chain is built from TRBV29-1 and TRBJ1-2; maybe TRBD1 (5 bases). The V and J ends lost 6 bases and 4 bases respectively, with 12 bases between them. The CDR3 length is 12 residues. In germline, CDR1 is SQVTM, CDR2 ANQGSEA.

To note about this clone: The identical CDR3 is also encoded by other nucleotide sequences in the sample. V is TRBV29-1 and J is TRBJ1-1; D is perhaps TRBD1 (5 bases). The CDR3 is made up of 16 amino acids. Trimming pared 4 bases from V and 2 bases from J, leaving 20 bases between. From germline, CDR1 is SQVTM and CDR2 ANQGSEA. CDR3 sequence reads: CSVVPGADSLNTEAFF. CDR3 nucleotides: TGCAGCGTTGTCCCAGGTGCAGACAGCCTTAACACTGAAGCTTTCTTT. Using reference TRBV29-1 and TRBJ1-1 for the parts outside the CDR3, the full variable domain is SAVISQKPSRDICQRGTSLTIQCQVDSQVTMMFWYRQQPGQSLTLIATANQGSEATYESGFVIDKFPISRPNLTFSTLTVSNMSPEDSSIYLCSVVPGADSLNTEAFFGQGTRLTVV.

This chain joins TRBV7-9 and TRBJ1-5; the match to TRBD1 covers 9 bases. From germline, CDR1 is SEHNR and CDR2 FQNEAQ (reference sequence). With V trimmed by 4 bases and J by 0 bases, 13 bases remained unmatched. The CDR3 totals 19 residues. This chain's CDR3 is CASSYGALGQGGSNQPQHF. CDR3 sequence (DNA): TGTGCCAGCAGCTACGGTGCCTTGGGACAGGGCGGTAGCAATCAGCCCCAGCATTTT.

V is TRBV5-1 and J is TRBJ1-3; D may be TRBD1 (6 bases). The length of the CDR3 is 14 residues. The V gene's germline CDR1 is SGHRS and CDR2 YFSETQ. V was clipped by 5 bases and J by 0 bases, with 9 bases between them. The CDR3 sequence is CASSGTHSGNTIYF. The CDR3, as DNA: TGCGCCAGCAGTGGGACACACTCTGGAAACACCATATATTTT.

This clone was seen a few times. The chain joins TRBV7-8 to TRBJ1-5; D remains unclear. CDR1 and CDR2 (germline): SGHVS, FQNEAQ. The CDR3 totals 14 residues. Trimming removed 2 bases at V and 4 bases at J, with 9 bases between. CDR3 region: CASSLRELNQPQHF. CDR3 coding DNA: TGTGCCAGCAGCTTACGGGAACTGAATCAGCCCCAGCATTTT.

This clone has just one count. The chain is built from TRBV19 and TRBJ2-7; D ambiguous. The CDR3 covers 13 residues. V gave up 6 bases and J gave up 0 bases, with 9 bases separating them. Germline V gives CDR1 LNHDA, CDR2 SQIVND (reference sequence). CDR3 sequence (DNA): TGTGCCAGTAGGCTTAGCAGCTCCTACGAGCAGTACTTC. It is translated as CASRLSSSYEQYF.